This T cell receptor (beta chain) comes out of a study of blood T cell repertoires in COVID-19 (TCRdb year 2020). With regard to the full study: Collaborator samples came from the United States, Italy and Spain and covered acute and convalescent phases of COVID-19. The material from the prospective study consisted of cDNA or gDNA derived from T cells, B-cell-depleted T cells, or PBMCs. The sample metadata nearly always contained a de-identified subject ID, COVID-19 status, age in years and sex. HLA class I and class II types, where available, came from metadata supplied by the sample provider rather than from assay-based typing. The repertoires were released in a freely available public database meant as a resource for research on the immune response to SARS-CoV-2. The samples were drawn from the first 160 participants of the ongoing ImmuneRACE study and from about 1,200 subjects provided by 6 global collaborators. Deeply sampled blood TCRbeta repertoires from subjects exposed to, actively infected with, or recovered from COVID-19 were included in the dataset.

The immunoSEQ Assay, a bias-controlled multiplex PCR, was used to amplify TCRbeta CDR3 regions from genomic DNA. Turning to the authors' computational methods: Nucleated cell counts per sample were estimated from amplification of reference gene primers within the assay. Sequence reads were collapsed and filtered to measure the absolute abundance of every unique TCRbeta CDR3 rearrangement. For each sample, productive Simpson clonality was calculated as the square root of Simpson's diversity index across productive rearrangements. TCRdb's version of the immuneACCESS table is confined to in-frame rearrangements and falls short of the full clone set. An unresolved V gene accounts for under half of the shortfall where checked; the remainder is of unknown origin. Clonal size and the V and J genes are those of that table, whereas D and trimming came from the DNA. The sample table lists under 150,000 clones, over 70% of them with a count of one. Clones ranked in the top ten supply under 10% of the sample.

With regard to this clone: The antigen it binds to is not known. No base quality information exists; no much larger clone differs at one position.

The collaborating institutions used their own protocols to collect whole blood in K2EDTA tubes. Collaborator samples were shipped for TCRbeta analysis as frozen whole blood, isolated PBMCs, or DNA extracted from either sample type. Overall study results and their limits: The quantity of clinical and demographic metadata differed by source and by participant and was supplied without curation.

Source material: peripheral blood. The sequence derives from a man in his fifties or sixties with active or convalescent COVID-19.

The CDR3 here reads CASSELGINQPQHF. DNA sequence: TGTGCCAGCAGTGAACTTGGCATCAATCAGCCCCAGCATTTT. The chain was built from TRBV6-1 and TRBJ1-5; the D gene is unclear. The germline V gene gives CDR1 as MNHNS and CDR2 as SASEGT. Measured from the cysteine to the phenylalanine, the CDR3 is 14 residues long. Here the CDR3 DNA is all that survives: 42 bases in frame from base 1. Trimming removed 2 bases from V and 3 bases from J, leaving 8 bases between the germline ends.